One and the same sample provided the 20 T cell receptor beta chains below, sequenced in a study of T cells in Graves' hyperthyroidism and ophthalmopathy. TCR beta CDR3 sequences were amplified from RNA transcripts. First-round RT-PCR of the TCR CDR3 relied on the HTBI primer set. TCRdb re-called the multiplex PCR reads through MiXCR, storing one row per CDR3 protein. Of approximately 400,000 distinct CDR3 sequences listed, 11% to 15% are singletons. The sequenced material came from blood. These receptor sequences come from a man aged 45-60 years with Graves' ophthalmopathy.

This clonotype was counted many times. This chain uses TRBV20-1 with TRBJ2-1; 10 positions agree with TRBD2. Looked up from germline, CDR1 is DFQATT and CDR2 is SNEGSKA (reference sequence). The CDR3 is 14 residues long. The V and J ends lost 3 bases and 5 bases, in that order; junction bases with no gene match: 4. For the CDR3, the DNA is TGCAGTGCTAGTGCTAGCGGGAGAAACAATGAGCAGTTCTTC. Translating gives CSASASGRNNEQFF.

This clonotype was picked up a small number of times. The chain combines TRBV15 with TRBJ1-2, with a tentative D call TRBD1 (5 bases). V lost 4 bases to trimming and J lost 4 bases, with 16 bases between them. The CDR3 extends over 15 amino acids. Germline V gene data show CDR1 as LNHNV and CDR2 as YYDKDF (reference sequence). The CDR3, as DNA: TGTGCCACCAGCAACCGGCGGGGACTGTCCTATGGCTACACCTTC. Translation: CATSNRRGLSYGYTF.

The chain has TRBV28 and TRBJ2-5; no definite D call. Trimming shortened V by 6 bases and J by 4 bases, and 12 bases separated the two germline ends. There are 13 residues in the CDR3. Germline lookup yields CDR1 MDHEN and CDR2 SYDVKM. CDR3 sequence (DNA): TGTGCCAGCAGATCAGTAAACCGAGAGACCCAGTACTTC. Translated: CASRSVNRETQYF.

Many counts were recorded for this clonotype. The chain carries TRBV11-2 and TRBJ2-2, with D perhaps matching TRBD2 (5 bases). This CDR3 is built from 17 residues. CDR1 and CDR2 from the germline V gene are SGHAT and FQNNGV. The ends were cut back, 0 bases at V and 4 bases at J, with 15 bases in the middle. DNA of the CDR3: TGTGCCAGCAGCTTAGATCTATGGATTGGAGGCACCGGGGAGCTGTTTTTT. It encodes CASSLDLWIGGTGELFF.

The chain has TRBV27 and TRBJ1-5; D remains unclear. The CDR3 length is 17 residues. The V and J ends lost 6 bases and 2 bases respectively, with 20 bases between them. CDR1 and CDR2 (germline): MNHEY, SMNVEV (reference sequence). CDR3 nucleotides: TGTGCCAGCAGCCCCCTCGTTTGGGGAGTTGGCAATCAGCCCCAGCATTTT. It codes for CASSPLVWGVGNQPQHF.

This clonotype was counted ten times or more. The V gene is TRBV7-9, the J gene TRBJ2-7; TRBD2 matches at 12 bases. V gave up 5 bases and J gave up 3 bases; unmatched junction bases: 11. Germline values: CDR1 SEHNR, CDR2 FQNEAQ (reference sequence). The CDR3 is 17 residues long. The CDR3 region has the DNA TGTGCCAGCAGCCCCGGACTAGCGGGATGGGGACTCTACGAGCAGTACTTC. It codes for CASSPGLAGWGLYEQYF.

This clonotype was picked up many times. The V call is TRBV20-1, the J call TRBJ2-7; TRBD2 aligns across 8 bases. This CDR3 spans 12 amino acids. Germline assignment: CDR1 DFQATT and CDR2 SNEGSKA (reference sequence). V was clipped by 6 bases and J by 4 bases; unmatched bases: 5. The CDR3 coding sequence is TGCAGTGCGGCTAGCGGGCCATACGAGCAGTACTTC. This sequence encodes CSAASGPYEQYF.

The sample holds many counts of this clonotype. The J gene is TRBJ2-7, the V gene TRBV18; D tentatively fits TRBD1 or TRBD2 (5 bases each). This CDR3 comprises 12 residues. Germline V CDR1 and CDR2: KGHSH, LQKENI. V was shortened by 8 bases and J by 5 bases, with 13 bases between the two germline ends. CDR3 sequence: CASGTGTDEQYF. The CDR3 nucleotides are TGTGCCAGCGGAACCGGGACGGACGAGCAGTACTTC.

This clonotype was observed many times. This chain joins TRBV28 and TRBJ2-7, with 15 bases fitting TRBD2. The CDR3 consists of 16 residues. J was trimmed by 4 bases and V by 5 bases; bases with no gene match: 6. The germline CDR1 and CDR2 sequences are MDHEN and SYDVKM. The CDR3 sequence is CASSGTGTSGRYEQYF. The CDR3 DNA is TGTGCCAGCAGTGGAACCGGGACTAGCGGGAGGTACGAGCAGTACTTC.

The chain employs TRBV29-1 and TRBJ2-2; 15 nucleotides match TRBD2. This CDR3 is 17 amino acids long. Losses at the gene ends were 2 bases for V and 4 bases for J; bases not matched to a gene: 5. The V gene's germline CDR1 is SQVTM and CDR2 ANQGSEA. The CDR3 is CSVEPGLAGGSTGELFF. In DNA, the CDR3 is TGCAGCGTTGAACCGGGACTAGCGGGAGGAAGCACCGGGGAGCTGTTTTTT.

This rearrangement joins TRBV27 to TRBJ2-5; 10 positions agree with TRBD2. The CDR3 runs to 14 residues. The germline gives CDR1 MNHEY, CDR2 SMNVEV (reference sequence). J was trimmed by 5 bases and V by 6 bases; bases with no gene match: 6. The CDR3, as DNA: TGTGCCAGCAGCACTAGCGGGGCCGGTGAGACCCAGTACTTC. It codes for CASSTSGAGETQYF.

This clonotype was recorded many times. V is TRBV5-1 and J is TRBJ2-7; D is unclear. Germline V gene data show CDR1 as SGHRS and CDR2 as YFSETQ. This CDR3 has 13 residues. V lost 0 bases to trimming and J lost 2 bases, with 6 bases between them. In DNA, the CDR3 is TGCGCCAGCAGCTTGGACAGACCCTACGAGCAGTACTTC. Amino acids: CASSLDRPYEQYF.

The chain joins TRBV4-2 to TRBJ2-7; 10 bases are a match to TRBD2. The CDR3 spans 15 residues. Germline V gene lookup returns CDR1 LGHNA and CDR2 YNFKEQ. V was pared by 4 bases and J by 6 bases, with 9 bases of the junction left unmatched. The CDR3 here is CASSRDGTSVSEQYF. As DNA, the CDR3 is TGTGCCAGCAGCCGAGATGGGACTAGCGTTTCCGAGCAGTACTTC.

This clonotype was observed many times. The chain links TRBV12-3 or TRBV12-4 to TRBJ1-2; D is unresolved. The CDR3 covers 12 residues. Trimming pared 6 bases from V and 4 bases from J, leaving 9 bases between. The CDR3 DNA is TGTGCCAGCAGGCAACACCCCTATGGCTACACCTTC. It encodes CASRQHPYGYTF.

A remark on this clonotype: One end of the junction varies from germline; a read error may be responsible. The rearrangement uses TRBV6-2 or TRBV6-3 and TRBJ2-1, with 9 positions matching TRBD1. The CDR3 is made up of 12 amino acids. Per the germline V gene, CDR1 is MNHEY and CDR2 is SVGEGT. CDR3 coding DNA: TGTGCCAGCAGTGACCCGACAGGGGGGGTTCTCTTC. As protein: CASSDPTGGVLF.

Ten or more counts support this clonotype. This chain connects TRBV18 to TRBJ2-1; TRBD2 might be the D (6 bases). The germline V and J ends were trimmed by 3 bases and 7 bases, with 10 bases remaining between them. The germline V gene has CDR1 KGHSH and CDR2 LQKENI. This CDR3 is 13 amino acids long. CDR3 sequence: CASSPEGRNEQFF. The CDR3 DNA follows: TGTGCCAGCTCACCGGAGGGGAGGAATGAGCAGTTCTTC.

This clonotype was seen only a few times. The chain combines TRBV6-1 with TRBJ2-2, with TRBD2 matching 8 bases. V lost 6 bases to trimming and J lost 1 base; unmatched junction nucleotides: 10. The CDR3 covers 17 residues. The germline gives CDR1 MNHNS, CDR2 SASEGT. For the CDR3, the DNA is TGTGCCAGCAGACGGGTAGCGGGAAAGTTGAACACCGGGGAGCTGTTTTTT. Encoded protein: CASRRVAGKLNTGELFF.

In its sample, this clonotype was seen many times. The rearrangement links TRBV27 to TRBJ2-7; TRBD1 might be the D (6 bases). In germline, CDR1 is MNHEY, CDR2 SMNVEV (reference sequence). The CDR3 is 13 amino acids. V lost 2 bases and J 7 bases, leaving 12 bases between the germline ends. The CDR3 reads CASSLRQAAEQYF. The CDR3 nucleotides are TGTGCCAGCAGTTTAAGACAGGCGGCGGAGCAGTACTTC.

This clonotype was counted between two and nine times. The J gene is TRBJ2-5, the V gene TRBV7-3; 9 nucleotides line up with TRBD1. CDR1 and CDR2 (germline): SGHTA, FQGTGA. The CDR3 length is 13 residues. V lost 5 bases and J lost 2; bases outside the gene matches: 0. The CDR3: CASSDRGQETQYF. The CDR3 bases are TGTGCCAGCAGCGACAGGGGGCAAGAGACCCAGTACTTC.

This clonotype has only a few counts. The chain carries TRBV29-1 and TRBJ2-1; 7 bases align to TRBD1. CDR1 is SQVTM, CDR2 ANQGSEA, per germline. With 6 bases clipped from V and 8 bases from J, the junction kept 22 bases outside the gene matches. This CDR3 has 17 residues. CDR3 nucleotide sequence: TGCAGCGTCGCAGACGCTAGGATAGGGGGCCGGGGATATGAGCAGTTCTTC. Translation gives CSVADARIGGRGYEQFF.